This T cell receptor beta chain was identified during a study of CD8+CD57+ T cells in acquired aplastic anemia. Whole-study context: Sorted CD4+ and CD8+ cells yielded around 3.3 ug of DNA on average. The average read count for CD4+ cells in healthy donors was about 10 million. Study results and caveats: Common to patients and controls were twenty-nine CD8+ CDR3 sequences. Between the patient and control groups, CD8+ Simpson's diversity did not differ significantly.

This clonotype was observed a single time. No antigen is known for it. Genomic DNA templated the TCR beta VDJ and CDR3 profiling. One entry per CDR3 protein, called by TCRdb with MiXCR from the reads. There are about 160,000 distinct CDR3 sequences in the sample; roughly 47% occur only once, and about 1.1% lies in the top ten. The CDR3 consists of 13 residues. The junction had 4 bases not matched to a gene; V was cut back by 5 bases and J by 6 bases. Germline V lookup: CDR1 GTSNPN, CDR2 SVGIG (reference sequence). The TCR was taken from a human donor in good health. Sequenced sample: sorted CD4+, CD8+, or CD8+CD57+ T cells (not recorded which) from PBMCs. The chain joins TRBV30 to TRBJ1-2, with 12 bases that match TRBD1. CDR3 region: CAWGGTGGHGYTF. CDR3 coding DNA: TGTGCCTGGGGCGGGACAGGGGGCCATGGCTACACCTTC.